Sequencing of this T cell receptor beta chain was carried out in a study of shared clonotypes between healthy human individuals. An even split of each subset's genomic DNA across several immunoSEQ plates was performed. Only in-frame clones appear in the TCRdb table, and some are missing; sequencing was by immunoSEQ multiplex PCR. This sample has some 2,500,000 clones, with around 93% found just once. V gave up 0 bases and J gave up 1 base, with 10 bases separating them. There are 16 residues in the CDR3. Germline CDR1 and CDR2: SGHNT and YYREEE (reference sequence). The chain links TRBV5-4 to TRBJ2-2, with no clear D. The sequenced sample consisted of naive CD4+ T cells from PBMCs. This sample's subset: CD45RA+ positively selected. This receptor was obtained from a man aged 18 to 30 in good health. Some clones in this sample may be carry-over from other donors' samples. Written as DNA, the CDR3 is TGTGCCAGCAGCTTGGGGCTAACGCTGAACACCGGGGAGCTGTTTTTT. Its protein is CASSLGLTLNTGELFF. Filled out from reference TRBV5-4 and TRBJ2-2, the complete variable domain reads ETGVTQSPTHLIKTRGQQVTLRCSSQSGHNTVSWYQQALGQGPQFIFQYYREEENGRGNFPPRFSGLQFPNYSSELNVNALELDDSALYLCASSLGLTLNTGELFFGEGSRLTVL.